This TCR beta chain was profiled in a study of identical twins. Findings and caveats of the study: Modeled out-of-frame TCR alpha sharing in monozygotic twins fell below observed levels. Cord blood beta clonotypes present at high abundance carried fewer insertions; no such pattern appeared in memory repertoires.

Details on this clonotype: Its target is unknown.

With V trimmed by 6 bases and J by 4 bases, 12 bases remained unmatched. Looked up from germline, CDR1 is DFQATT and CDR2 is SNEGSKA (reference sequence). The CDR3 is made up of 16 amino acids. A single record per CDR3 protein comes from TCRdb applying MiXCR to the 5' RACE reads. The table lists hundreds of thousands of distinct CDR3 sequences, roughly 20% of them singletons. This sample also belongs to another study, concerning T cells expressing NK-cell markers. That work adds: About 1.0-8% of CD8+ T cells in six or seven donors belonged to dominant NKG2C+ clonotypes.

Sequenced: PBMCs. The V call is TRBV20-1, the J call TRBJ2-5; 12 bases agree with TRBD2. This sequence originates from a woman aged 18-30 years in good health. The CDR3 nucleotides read TGCAGTGCGATTACGTTGGGACTAGCGGGCAGAGAGACCCAGTACTTC. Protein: CSAITLGLAGRETQYF.